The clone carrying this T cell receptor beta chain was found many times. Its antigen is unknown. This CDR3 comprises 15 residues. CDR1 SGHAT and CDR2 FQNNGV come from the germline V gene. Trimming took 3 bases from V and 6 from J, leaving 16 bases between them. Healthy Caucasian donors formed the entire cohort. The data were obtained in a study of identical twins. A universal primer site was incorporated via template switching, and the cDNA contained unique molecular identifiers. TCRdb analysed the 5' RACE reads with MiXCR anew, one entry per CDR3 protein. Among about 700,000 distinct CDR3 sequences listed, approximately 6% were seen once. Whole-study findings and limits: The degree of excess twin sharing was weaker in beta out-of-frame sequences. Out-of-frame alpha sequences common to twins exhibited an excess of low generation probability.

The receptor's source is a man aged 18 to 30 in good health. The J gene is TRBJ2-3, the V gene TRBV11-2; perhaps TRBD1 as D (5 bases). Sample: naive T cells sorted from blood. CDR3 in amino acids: CASSFTAQGLDTQYF. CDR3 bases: TGTGCCAGCAGCTTCACAGCTCAGGGCCTGGATACGCAGTATTTT. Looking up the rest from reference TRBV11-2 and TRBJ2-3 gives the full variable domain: EAGVAQSPRYKIIEKRQSVAFWCNPISGHATLYWYQQILGQGPKLLIQFQNNGVVDDSQLPKDRFSAERLKGVDSTLKIQPAKLEDSAVYLCASSFTAQGLDTQYFGPGTRLTVL.